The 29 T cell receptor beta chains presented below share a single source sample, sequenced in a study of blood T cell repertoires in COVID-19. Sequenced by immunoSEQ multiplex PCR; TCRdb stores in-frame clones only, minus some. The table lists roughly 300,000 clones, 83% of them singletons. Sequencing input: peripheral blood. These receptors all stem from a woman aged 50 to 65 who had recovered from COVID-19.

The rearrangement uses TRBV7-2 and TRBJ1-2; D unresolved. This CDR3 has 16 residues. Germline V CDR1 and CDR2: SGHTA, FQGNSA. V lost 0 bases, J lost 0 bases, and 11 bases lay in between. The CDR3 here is CASSLASGNANYGYTF. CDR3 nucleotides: TGTGCCAGCAGCTTAGCCTCGGGTAACGCTAACTATGGCTACACCTTC.

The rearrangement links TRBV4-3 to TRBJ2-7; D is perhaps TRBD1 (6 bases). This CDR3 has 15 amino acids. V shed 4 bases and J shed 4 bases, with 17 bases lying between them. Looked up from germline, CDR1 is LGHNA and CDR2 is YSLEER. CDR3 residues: CASSPSQGSSYEQYF. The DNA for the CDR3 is TGCGCCAGCAGCCCCTCCCAGGGGTCTTCTTACGAGCAGTACTTC.

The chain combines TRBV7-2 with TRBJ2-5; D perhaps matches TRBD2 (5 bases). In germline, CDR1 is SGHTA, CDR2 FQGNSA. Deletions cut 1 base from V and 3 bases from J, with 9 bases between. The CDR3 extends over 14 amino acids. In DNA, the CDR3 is TGTGCCAGCAGCTTAGGTATGAGGGAAGAGACCCAGTACTTC. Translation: CASSLGMREETQYF.

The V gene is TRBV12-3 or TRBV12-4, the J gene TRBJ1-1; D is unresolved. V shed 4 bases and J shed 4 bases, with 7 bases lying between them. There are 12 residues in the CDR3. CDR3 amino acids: CASSSGFTEAFF. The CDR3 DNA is TGTGCCAGCAGTTCGGGGTTCACTGAAGCTTTCTTT.

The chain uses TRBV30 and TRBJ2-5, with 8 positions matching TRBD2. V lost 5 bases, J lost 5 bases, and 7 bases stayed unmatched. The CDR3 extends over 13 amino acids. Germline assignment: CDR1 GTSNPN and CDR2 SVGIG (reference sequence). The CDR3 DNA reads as TGTGCCTGGGGCGCACGGGAGGGGGAGACCCAGTACTTC. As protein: CAWGAREGETQYF.

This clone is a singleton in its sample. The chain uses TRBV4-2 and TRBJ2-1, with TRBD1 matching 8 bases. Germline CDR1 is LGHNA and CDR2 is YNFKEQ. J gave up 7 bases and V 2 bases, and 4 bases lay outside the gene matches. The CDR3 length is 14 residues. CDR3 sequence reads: CASSQWQGANEQFF. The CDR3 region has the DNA TGTGCCAGCAGCCAATGGCAGGGGGCGAATGAGCAGTTCTTC.

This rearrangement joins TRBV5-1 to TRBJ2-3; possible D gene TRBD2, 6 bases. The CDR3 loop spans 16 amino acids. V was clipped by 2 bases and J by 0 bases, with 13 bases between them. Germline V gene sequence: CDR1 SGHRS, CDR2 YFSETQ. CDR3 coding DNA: TGCGCCAGCAGCTTAACTCTCGCGGGAAGCACAGATACGCAGTATTTT. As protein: CASSLTLAGSTDTQYF.

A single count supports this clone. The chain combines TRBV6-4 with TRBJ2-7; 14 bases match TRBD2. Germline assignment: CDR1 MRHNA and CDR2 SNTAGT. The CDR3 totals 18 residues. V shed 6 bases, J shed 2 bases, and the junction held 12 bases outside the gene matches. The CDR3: CASSARTSGRRITYEQYF. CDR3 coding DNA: TGTGCCAGCAGCGCCCGGACTAGCGGGAGGAGAATAACCTACGAGCAGTACTTC.

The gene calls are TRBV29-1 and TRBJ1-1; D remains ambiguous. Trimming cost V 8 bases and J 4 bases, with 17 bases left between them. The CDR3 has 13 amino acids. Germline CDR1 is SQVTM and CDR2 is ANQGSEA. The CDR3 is CSPHSGFGTEAFF. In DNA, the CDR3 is TGCAGCCCGCACTCCGGTTTCGGCACTGAAGCTTTCTTT.

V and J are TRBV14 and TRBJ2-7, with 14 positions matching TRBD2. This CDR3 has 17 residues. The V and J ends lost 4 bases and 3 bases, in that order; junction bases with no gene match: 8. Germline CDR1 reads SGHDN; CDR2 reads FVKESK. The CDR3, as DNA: TGTGCCAGCAGCCCGGGACTAGCGGGAGTAGGTGTCTACGAGCAGTACTTC. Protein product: CASSPGLAGVGVYEQYF.

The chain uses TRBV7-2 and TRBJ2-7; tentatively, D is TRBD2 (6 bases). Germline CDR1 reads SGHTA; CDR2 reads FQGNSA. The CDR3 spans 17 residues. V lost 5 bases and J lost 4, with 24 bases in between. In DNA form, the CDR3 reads TGTGCCAGCAGCATATGGGGAGGAGGCAGGGCCCTTTACGAGCAGTACTTC. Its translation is CASSIWGGGRALYEQYF.

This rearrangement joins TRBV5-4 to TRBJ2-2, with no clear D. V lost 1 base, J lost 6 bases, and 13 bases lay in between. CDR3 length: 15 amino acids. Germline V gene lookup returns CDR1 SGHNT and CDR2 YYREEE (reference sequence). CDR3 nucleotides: TGTGCCAGCAGCTTGTCCAGCGCTATTGCCGGGGAGCTGTTTTTT. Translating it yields CASSLSSAIAGELFF.

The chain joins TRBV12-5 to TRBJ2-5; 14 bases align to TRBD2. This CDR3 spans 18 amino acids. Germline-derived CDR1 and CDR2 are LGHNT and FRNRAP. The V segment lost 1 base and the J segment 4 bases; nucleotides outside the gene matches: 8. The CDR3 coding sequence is TGTGCTAGTGGTTTGGGGTCCTCAGGGACTAGCGGGAGAGAGACCCAGTACTTC. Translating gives CASGLGSSGTSGRETQYF.

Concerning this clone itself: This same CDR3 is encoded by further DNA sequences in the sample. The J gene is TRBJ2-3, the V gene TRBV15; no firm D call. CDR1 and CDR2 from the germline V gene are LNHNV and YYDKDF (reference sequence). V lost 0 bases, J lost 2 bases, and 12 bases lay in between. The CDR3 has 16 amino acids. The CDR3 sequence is CATSRDGAGYTDTQYF. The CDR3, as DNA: TGTGCCACCAGCAGAGATGGTGCAGGCTACACAGATACGCAGTATTTT.

Here the CDR3 reads CASTPRTSGGTSGANVLTF. DNA for the CDR3: TGTGCCAGTACCCCCCGGACTAGCGGGGGAACCTCTGGGGCCAACGTCCTGACTTTC. The chain couples TRBV19 to TRBJ2-6; 13 bases map to TRBD2. Trimming removed 7 bases from V and 0 bases from J; junction bases left unmatched: 9. The CDR3 is 19 residues long. The germline V gene encodes CDR1 LNHDA and CDR2 SQIVND (reference sequence).

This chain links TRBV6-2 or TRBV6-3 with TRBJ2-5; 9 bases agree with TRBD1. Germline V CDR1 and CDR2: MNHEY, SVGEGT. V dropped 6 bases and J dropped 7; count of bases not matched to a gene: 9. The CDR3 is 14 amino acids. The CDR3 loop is CASSLQGADGTQYF. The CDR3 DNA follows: TGTGCCAGCAGCCTACAGGGGGCTGATGGGACCCAGTACTTC.

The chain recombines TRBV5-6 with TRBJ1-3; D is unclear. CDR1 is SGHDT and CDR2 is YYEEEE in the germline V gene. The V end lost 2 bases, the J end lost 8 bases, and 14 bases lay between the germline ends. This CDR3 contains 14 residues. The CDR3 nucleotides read TGTGCCAGCAGCTTCGCGGTCGGGAAGGACACCATATATTTT. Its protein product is CASSFAVGKDTIYF.

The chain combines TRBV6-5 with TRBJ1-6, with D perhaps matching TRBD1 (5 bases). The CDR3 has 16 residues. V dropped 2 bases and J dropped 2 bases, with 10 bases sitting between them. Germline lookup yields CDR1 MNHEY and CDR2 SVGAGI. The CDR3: CASSYTGQPYNSPLHF. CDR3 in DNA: TGTGCCAGCAGTTACACAGGACAACCCTATAATTCACCCCTCCACTTT.

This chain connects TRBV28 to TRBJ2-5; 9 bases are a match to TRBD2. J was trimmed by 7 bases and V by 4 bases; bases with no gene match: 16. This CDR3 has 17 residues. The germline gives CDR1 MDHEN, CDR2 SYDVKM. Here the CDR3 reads CASSSRGLAGDDGTQYF. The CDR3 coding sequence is TGTGCCAGCAGTTCCCGGGGGTTAGCGGGGGACGATGGGACCCAGTACTTC. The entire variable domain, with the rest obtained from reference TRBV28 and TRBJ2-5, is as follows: DVKVTQSSRYLVKRTGEKVFLECVQDMDHENMFWYRQDPGLGLRLIYFSYDVKMKEKGDIPEGYSVSREKKERFSLILESASTNQTSMYLCASSSRGLAGDDGTQYFGPGTRLLVL.

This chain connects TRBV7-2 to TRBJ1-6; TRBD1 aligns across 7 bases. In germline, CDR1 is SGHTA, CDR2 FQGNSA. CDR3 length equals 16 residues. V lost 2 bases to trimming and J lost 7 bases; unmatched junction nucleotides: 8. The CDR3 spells CASSLTLDRVNSPLHF. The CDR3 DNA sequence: TGTGCCAGCAGCTTAACTTTAGACAGGGTAAATTCACCCCTCCACTTT.

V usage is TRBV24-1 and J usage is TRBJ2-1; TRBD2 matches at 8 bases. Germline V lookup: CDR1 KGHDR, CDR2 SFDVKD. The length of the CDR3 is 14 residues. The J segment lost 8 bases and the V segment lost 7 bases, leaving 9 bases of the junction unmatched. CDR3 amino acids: CATRSSGSNDEQFF. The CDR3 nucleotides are TGTGCCACCAGGAGCAGCGGGAGTAACGATGAGCAGTTCTTC.

The CDR3 reads CASRLTGGSDEQFF. The CDR3 DNA follows: TGTGCCAGCAGGTTGACAGGGGGCAGCGATGAGCAGTTCTTC. The chain has TRBV28 and TRBJ2-1; 10 nucleotides line up with TRBD1. V was clipped by 6 bases and J by 8 bases; unmatched bases: 7. Per the germline V gene, CDR1 is MDHEN and CDR2 is SYDVKM. CDR3 length: 14 residues. The full variable domain, rest sourced from reference TRBV28 and TRBJ2-1, is DVKVTQSSRYLVKRTGEKVFLECVQDMDHENMFWYRQDPGLGLRLIYFSYDVKMKEKGDIPEGYSVSREKKERFSLILESASTNQTSMYLCASRLTGGSDEQFFGPGTRLTVL.

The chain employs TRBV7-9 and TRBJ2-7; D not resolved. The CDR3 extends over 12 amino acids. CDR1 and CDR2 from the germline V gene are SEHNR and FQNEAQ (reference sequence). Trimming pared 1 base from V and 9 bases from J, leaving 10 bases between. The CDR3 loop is CASSLGVSGQYF. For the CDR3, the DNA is TGTGCCAGCAGCTTAGGAGTGAGTGGGCAGTACTTC.

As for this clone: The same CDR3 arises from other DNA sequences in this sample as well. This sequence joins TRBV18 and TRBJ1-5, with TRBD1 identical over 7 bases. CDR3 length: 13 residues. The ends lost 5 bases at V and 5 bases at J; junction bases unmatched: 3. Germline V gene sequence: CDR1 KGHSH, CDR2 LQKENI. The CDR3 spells CASSVTGDQPQHF. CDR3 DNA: TGTGCCAGCTCAGTAACAGGGGATCAGCCCCAGCATTTT.

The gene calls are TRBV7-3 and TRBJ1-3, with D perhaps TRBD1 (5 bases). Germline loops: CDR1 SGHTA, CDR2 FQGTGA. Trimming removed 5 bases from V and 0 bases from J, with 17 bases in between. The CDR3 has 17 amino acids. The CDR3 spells CASSPNPRDISGNTIYF. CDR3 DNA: TGTGCCAGCAGCCCAAATCCCAGGGATATCTCTGGAAACACCATATATTTT.

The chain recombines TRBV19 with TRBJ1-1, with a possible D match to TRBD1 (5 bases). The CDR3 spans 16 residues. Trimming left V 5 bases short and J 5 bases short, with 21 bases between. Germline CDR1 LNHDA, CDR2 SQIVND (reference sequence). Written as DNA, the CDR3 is TGTGCCAGTAGTCCCTATTTGGGGGGTCAAGGGACTGAAGCTTTCTTT. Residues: CASSPYLGGQGTEAFF.

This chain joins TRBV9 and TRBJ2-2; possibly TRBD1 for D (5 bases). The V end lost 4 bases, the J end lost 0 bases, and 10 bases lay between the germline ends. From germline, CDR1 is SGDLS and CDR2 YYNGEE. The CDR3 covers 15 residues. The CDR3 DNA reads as TGTGCCAGCAGCACCGGACAATCGAACACCGGGGAGCTGTTTTTT. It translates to CASSTGQSNTGELFF.

The CDR3 DNA sequence: TGTGCCACCACTACCTCGGACAGCCGGGTTAGTGACACCTTC. Translating gives CATTTSDSRVSDTF. The gene calls are TRBV24-1 and TRBJ1-2, with D maybe TRBD1 (6 bases). The CDR3 consists of 14 residues. V was shortened by 8 bases and J by 12 bases, with 24 bases between the two germline ends. Germline V gives CDR1 KGHDR, CDR2 SFDVKD.

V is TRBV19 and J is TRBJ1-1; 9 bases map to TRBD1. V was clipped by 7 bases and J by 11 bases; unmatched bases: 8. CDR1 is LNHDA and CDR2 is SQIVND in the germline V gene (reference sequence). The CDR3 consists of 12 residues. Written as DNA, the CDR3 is TGTGCCAGTATGACAGGGGGGTCTGGCGCTTTCTTT. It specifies CASMTGGSGAFF.